This paragraph covers one TCR beta chain sequence. Its target is unknown. The data were taken from a study of cytomegalovirus exposure and HLA in healthy donors. Findings of the study overall: Segments of the TCR beta V type were, in most cases, productive about 87% or about 30% of the time in an earlier analysis. A few chains tied to CMV proved CMV antigen-specific in vitro. Available immune exposure information covered CMV serostatus only. Common viral pathogens were later found to be apparently linked to several of the most significant clusters.

This CDR3 is 15 amino acids long. Trimming removed 7 bases from V and 5 bases from J; junction bases left unmatched: 12. The V gene's germline CDR1 is SNHLY and CDR2 FYNNEI. This PCR relied on a set of 60 Vbeta primers and 13 Jbeta primers. Repertoires were generated with immunoSEQ multiplex PCR, while TCRdb's copy carries only in-frame clones and drops some. The sample lists about 110,000 clones; 75% were seen once. The sequenced sample consisted of PBMCs. This TCR came from a man in his forties or fifties in good health and CMV-seronegative. The chain has TRBV2 and TRBJ2-7; the match to TRBD1 covers 9 bases. In DNA, the CDR3 is TGTGCCAGCAACTCCCCGGGACAGGGTAGCAACGAGCAGTACTTC. Translating it yields CASNSPGQGSNEQYF.